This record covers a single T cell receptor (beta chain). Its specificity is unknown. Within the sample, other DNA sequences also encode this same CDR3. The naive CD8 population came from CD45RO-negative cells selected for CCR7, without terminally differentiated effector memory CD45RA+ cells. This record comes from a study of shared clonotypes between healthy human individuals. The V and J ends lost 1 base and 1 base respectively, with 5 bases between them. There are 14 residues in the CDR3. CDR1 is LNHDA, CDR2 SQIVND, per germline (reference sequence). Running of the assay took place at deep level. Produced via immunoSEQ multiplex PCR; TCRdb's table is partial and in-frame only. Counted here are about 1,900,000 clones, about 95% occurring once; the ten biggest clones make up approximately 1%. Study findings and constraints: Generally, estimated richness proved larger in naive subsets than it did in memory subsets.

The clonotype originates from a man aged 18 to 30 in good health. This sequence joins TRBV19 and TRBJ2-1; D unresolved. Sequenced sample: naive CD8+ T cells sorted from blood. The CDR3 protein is CASSIAASYNEQFF. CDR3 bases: TGTGCCAGTAGTATAGCGGCGTCCTACAATGAGCAGTTCTTC. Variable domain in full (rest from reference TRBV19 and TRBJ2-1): DGGITQSPKYLFRKEGQNVTLSCEQNLNHDAMYWYRQDPGQGLRLIYYSQIVNDFQKGDIAEGYSVSREKKESFPLTVTSAQKNPTAFYLCASSIAASYNEQFFGPGTRLTVL.